This is a list of T cell receptor beta chains from one sample in a study of T cells expressing NK-cell markers. TCRdb reprocessed the 5' RACE reads and keeps a single row for each CDR3 protein, giving no DNA. The ten top clones account for roughly 3.4%, within a sample of 500,000 to 600,000 distinct CDR3 sequences. Material for sequencing was blood T cells: a sorted CD56 or NKG2C T cell subset, CD4+ or CD8+ T cells, or bulk PBMC T cells (not recorded which). These receptors all come from a young man in good health. Both conserved end residues are part of each CDR3.

V gene	J gene	CDR3 protein
TRBV4-3	TRBJ2-7	CASSQDIGDPYEQYF
TRBV6-1	TRBJ2-2	CASTGVRIANTGELFF
TRBV7-9	TRBJ1-1	CASIKDGHTEAFF
TRBV29-1	TRBJ2-3	CSVTGLVSDTQYF
TRBV10-3	TRBJ2-7	CAITGTENYEQYF
TRBV21-1	TRBJ2-1	CASSKLGTSGRENRNEQFF
TRBV7-8	TRBJ2-3	CASSRPGLAGQYF
TRBV5-5	TRBJ2-1	CASSLGSSGPYSYNEQFF
TRBV18	TRBJ2-2	CASSPTTSGSLNTGELFF
TRBV12-3/TRBV12-4	TRBJ2-1	CASSPRNHNEQFF
TRBV27	TRBJ2-1	CASSRGLAGGSRFNEQFF
TRBV12-3/TRBV12-4	TRBJ2-4	CASSQRVAKNIQYF
TRBV6-5	TRBJ2-1	CASSYPLAGGPHNEQFF
TRBV2	TRBJ1-1	CASSLTGGITEAFF
TRBV20-1	TRBJ2-6	CSATPRTGANVLTF
TRBV10-1	TRBJ1-3	CASSTSGTGNTIYF
TRBV12-3/TRBV12-4	TRBJ2-1	CASSFFRRSSYNEQFF
TRBV14	TRBJ2-1	CASSQGRGPYNEQFF
TRBV5-1	TRBJ2-1	CASSRGLAGELMNEQFF
TRBV12-3/TRBV12-4	TRBJ2-2	CASTGGRIGELFF
TRBV20-1	TRBJ1-5	CSARIEPPGPQHF